This T cell receptor (beta chain) is from a study of T cell responses to AZD1222 COVID-19 vaccine. Study outcomes and limitations: Only 5 or 6 AZD1222 recipients were seropositive at baseline. With two AZD1222 doses given, Spike-specific TCR breadth and depth both rose.

The assay was immunoSEQ multiplex PCR, and TCRdb's table has in-frame clones only and misses some. The sample holds about 61,000 clones, approximately 90% seen once. With respect to this clone: No antigen is known for it.

Trimming left V 0 bases short and J 5 bases short, with 10 bases between. Germline assignment: CDR1 SGHKS and CDR2 YYEKEE (reference sequence). The CDR3 length is 14 residues. This clonotype originated in an adult in good health. The chain recombines TRBV5-5 with TRBJ2-3; no reliable D call. The source material was peripheral blood, sampled on day 0 of AZD1222 vaccination. CDR3 residues: CASSLGRTQDTQYF. In DNA form, the CDR3 reads TGTGCCAGCAGCTTGGGACGGACCCAAGATACGCAGTATTTT.